Following are 10 T cell receptor beta chains from one sample sequenced in a study of T cell clones after liver transplantation. TCRdb's copy holds only in-frame clones and misses some; the assay was immunoSEQ multiplex PCR. This sample has 70,000 to 80,000 clones, with about nine tenths found just once. Sequences were derived from CD4+ T cells from blood, sampled before liver transplant. These receptors all stem from a human donor who received a liver transplant.

The J gene is TRBJ2-7, the V gene TRBV19; D possibly corresponds to TRBD1 (5 bases). Trimming left V 4 bases short and J 2 bases short, with 18 bases between. Germline V gene data show CDR1 as LNHDA and CDR2 as SQIVND (reference sequence). The CDR3 length is 16 residues. The CDR3: CASSRLGVGQTYEQYF. DNA of the CDR3: TGTGCCAGTAGTAGGCTAGGGGTAGGACAAACCTACGAGCAGTACTTC. The entire variable domain, with the rest obtained from reference TRBV19 and TRBJ2-7, is as follows: DGGITQSPKYLFRKEGQNVTLSCEQNLNHDAMYWYRQDPGQGLRLIYYSQIVNDFQKGDIAEGYSVSREKKESFPLTVTSAQKNPTAFYLCASSRLGVGQTYEQYFGPGTRLTVT.

V is TRBV11-3 and J is TRBJ1-1, with D unresolved. Germline values: CDR1 SGHNT, CDR2 YENEEA. The CDR3 is 14 residues long. Trimming pared 3 bases from V and 0 bases from J, leaving 8 bases between. The CDR3 coding sequence is TGTGCCAGCAGCTTTCGGGATATGAACACTGAAGCTTTCTTT. This codes for CASSFRDMNTEAFF. Together with reference TRBV11-3 and TRBJ1-1, the CDR3 gives the full variable domain: EAGVVQSPRYKIIEKKQPVAFWCNPISGHNTLYWYLQNLGQGPELLIRYENEEAVDDSQLPKDRFSAERLKGVDSTLKIQPAELGDSAVYLCASSFRDMNTEAFFGQGTRLTVV.

This chain connects TRBV7-9 to TRBJ2-2; 9 bases line up with TRBD1. The germline V gene has CDR1 SEHNR and CDR2 FQNEAQ (reference sequence). The CDR3 has 17 amino acids. Trimming took 5 bases from V and 6 from J; bases not matched to a gene: 13. This chain's CDR3 is CASSTPVQGAVAGELFF. CDR3 DNA: TGTGCCAGCAGCACCCCGGTACAGGGGGCGGTCGCCGGGGAGCTGTTTTTT.

The rearrangement uses TRBV7-9 and TRBJ1-2; perhaps TRBD1 as D (6 bases). Per the germline V gene, CDR1 is SEHNR and CDR2 is FQNEAQ (reference sequence). The CDR3 length is 15 residues. Trimming removed 3 bases from V and 4 bases from J, with 15 bases in between. The CDR3 sequence is CASSLAGDKGYGYTF. The CDR3 nucleotides read TGTGCCAGCAGCTTGGCAGGGGATAAGGGCTATGGCTACACCTTC.

The V gene is TRBV21-1, the J gene TRBJ1-1. TRBV21-1 constitutes a pseudogene. The CDR3 is 17 amino acids. CDR3 coding DNA: TGTGCCAGCAGCTTCCGTCCTATCCCAAGAAGAGGCACTGAAGCTTTCTTT. Its protein is CASSFRPIPRRGTEAFF.

The gene calls are TRBV19 and TRBJ2-7; possible D gene TRBD1, 6 bases. V gave up 7 bases and J gave up 2 bases, with 15 bases separating them. Germline CDR1 reads LNHDA; CDR2 reads SQIVND (reference sequence). The CDR3 loop spans 14 amino acids. The CDR3 DNA reads TGTGCCAGTAACCCTACAGGGTTCGCCTACGAGCAGTACTTC. It is translated as CASNPTGFAYEQYF. The full variable domain, in which reference TRBV19 and TRBJ2-7 provide the parts outside the CDR3, is DGGITQSPKYLFRKEGQNVTLSCEQNLNHDAMYWYRQDPGQGLRLIYYSQIVNDFQKGDIAEGYSVSREKKESFPLTVTSAQKNPTAFYLCASNPTGFAYEQYFGPGTRLTVT.

This clone is a singleton in its sample. The CDR3 sequence is CASGTGNKDGYTF. CDR3 nucleotide sequence: TGTGCCAGCGGGACAGGGAATAAGGATGGCTACACCTTC. The V and J genes are TRBV6-1 and TRBJ1-2, with 9 bases identical to TRBD1. The CDR3 extends over 13 amino acids. Germline CDR1 MNHNS, CDR2 SASEGT. With 8 bases clipped from V and 6 bases from J, the junction kept 7 bases outside the gene matches.

The chain carries TRBV7-2 and TRBJ1-4; D gene uncertain. From germline, CDR1 is SGHTA and CDR2 FQGNSA. The CDR3 extends over 13 amino acids. The V end lost 6 bases, the J end lost 5 bases, and 10 bases lay between the germline ends. The CDR3 sequence: CASRGSLNEKLFF. The CDR3 DNA reads as TGTGCCAGCAGGGGTTCCTTAAATGAAAAACTGTTTTTT.

The genes are TRBV18 and TRBJ1-1; weak D call: TRBD1 (5 bases). Trimming left V 5 bases short and J 1 base short, with 8 bases between. This CDR3 region has 13 residues. Germline loops: CDR1 KGHSH, CDR2 LQKENI. The CDR3 coding sequence is TGTGCCAGCTCAGCACAGGCGAACACTGAAGCTTTCTTT. Amino acids: CASSAQANTEAFF.

The chain is built from TRBV4-1 and TRBJ1-5; D remains unclear. V was shortened by 1 base and J by 8 bases, with 15 bases between the two germline ends. This CDR3 region has 15 residues. Looked up from germline, CDR1 is MGHRA and CDR2 is YSYEKL. The CDR3 nucleotides are TGCGCCAGCAGCCAAGCATCCGGGAAGCTTAAGCCCCAGCATTTT. This translates into CASSQASGKLKPQHF.